This T cell receptor beta chain is from a study of shared clonotypes between healthy human individuals. Study-wide points: Sequencing depth was expected to influence donor clonotype sharing. In general, naive subsets displayed greater estimated richness than memory subsets did.

As to this clone: Its antigen is unknown.

The study ran the assay at deep level. The data were produced by immunoSEQ multiplex PCR, yet TCRdb's version contains in-frame clones alone and is incomplete. The table records under 700,000 clones, around 96% of them present only once. V was trimmed by 3 bases and J by 0 bases, leaving 12 bases between them. This CDR3 is 16 amino acids long. Per germline, CDR1 SGHDT and CDR2 YYEEEE. CD8 cells classed as naive were CD45RO-negative and positively selected for CCR7, excluding terminally differentiated effector memory CD45RA+ cells. There were only Caucasian adults among the donors, and all lived in Nashville, Tennessee.

This TCR was recovered from a woman aged 25 to 39 in good health. The chain combines TRBV5-6 with TRBJ2-2; the D call may be TRBD1 or TRBD2 (5 bases each). Sequenced material: naive CD8+ T cells sorted from blood. The CDR3 nucleotides are TGTGCCAGCAGCTCCTTCACGGGACCGAACACCGGGGAGCTGTTTTTT. It translates to CASSSFTGPNTGELFF.